These 25 T cell receptor beta chains share one sample of origin, sequenced in a study of cytomegalovirus exposure and HLA in healthy donors (dated by TCRdb to 2015 to 2018). Libraries were made using the immunoSEQ multiplex PCR assay. A mixture of 60 forward primers for TCR Vbeta segments and 13 reverse primers for TCR Jbeta segments was used in the multiplex PCR. Entries here come from immuneACCESS through TCRdb and include only in-frame sequences with V and J called. Some clones fail to appear in such tables; in the studies checked, an unresolved V gene covers under half of the shortfall, and the cause of the remainder is unknown. In all, the sample holds about 130,000 clones, and under 12% of those were seen once. 4.5% to 5% of the sample rests with the top ten. Sequencing input: PBMCs. These receptors originate from a woman younger than 35 in good health and CMV-seropositive.

The rearrangement uses TRBV5-1 and TRBJ1-1, with 7 bases that match TRBD1. CDR3 length: 16 amino acids. Germline V gives CDR1 SGHRS, CDR2 YFSETQ. Trimming at V came to 7 bases and at J to 0 bases, leaving 12 bases not matched to a gene. CDR3 residues: CASHKTTGDVNTEAFF. CDR3 bases: TGCGCCAGCCACAAGACCACAGGGGATGTGAACACTGAAGCTTTCTTT.

V and J are TRBV9 and TRBJ2-7, with 7 bases that match TRBD2. The CDR3 sequence is 15 residues long. The germline V gene has CDR1 SGDLS and CDR2 YYNGEE. V lost 4 bases and J lost 3; bases outside the gene matches: 10. CDR3 region: CASSYGGGKVYEQYF. CDR3 nucleotide sequence: TGTGCCAGCAGCTATGGGGGGGGTAAGGTCTACGAGCAGTACTTC.

In its sample, this clone was seen a few times. The rearrangement links TRBV5-4 to TRBJ1-2; 7 nucleotides agree with TRBD1. Trimming at V came to 0 bases and at J to 5 bases, leaving 7 bases not matched to a gene. Germline lookup yields CDR1 SGHNT and CDR2 YYREEE (reference sequence). CDR3 size: 15 residues. The CDR3 region is CASSLGQGGGYGYTF. CDR3 coding DNA: TGTGCCAGCAGCTTGGGCCAGGGGGGCGGATATGGCTACACCTTC. The full variable domain, completed using reference TRBV5-4 and TRBJ1-2, is ETGVTQSPTHLIKTRGQQVTLRCSSQSGHNTVSWYQQALGQGPQFIFQYYREEENGRGNFPPRFSGLQFPNYSSELNVNALELDDSALYLCASSLGQGGGYGYTFGSGTRLTVV.

The J gene is TRBJ1-5, the V gene TRBV29-1; 9 bases line up with TRBD1. There are 16 residues in the CDR3. Germline loops: CDR1 SQVTM, CDR2 ANQGSEA. V trimming: 6 bases; J trimming: 7 bases; junction bases outside the gene matches: 16. For the CDR3, the DNA is TGCAGCGTGCTACCGGGACAGGGTAATAGGAAACAGCCCCAGCATTTT. It specifies CSVLPGQGNRKQPQHF.

V usage is TRBV11-1 and J usage is TRBJ2-5; D not resolved. The CDR3 runs to 14 residues. Germline V lookup: CDR1 SGHAT, CDR2 FQDESV (reference sequence). V was pared by 6 bases and J by 5 bases, with 16 bases between. The CDR3 DNA reads TGTGCCAGCAGTCCCTTAGGAGAGTGGGAGACCCAGTACTTC. Amino acid sequence: CASSPLGEWETQYF.

This clone has only a few counts. This sequence joins TRBV6-6 and TRBJ1-1, with 7 bases identical to TRBD1. CDR3 length: 13 residues. Germline assignment: CDR1 MNHNY and CDR2 SVGAGI (reference sequence). Trimming took 2 bases from V and 6 from J; bases not matched to a gene: 3. CDR3 sequence (DNA): TGTGCCAGCAGTTACCCAGACAGGGCTGAAGCTTTCTTT. Translation gives CASSYPDRAEAFF.

This clone was counted only a few times. The V gene is TRBV29-1, the J gene TRBJ1-5; maybe TRBD1 (5 bases). Germline assignment: CDR1 SQVTM and CDR2 ANQGSEA. The CDR3 has 14 amino acids. V shed 4 bases and J shed 4 bases, with 14 bases lying between them. The CDR3 spells CSVVWQGGNQPQHF. As DNA, the CDR3 is TGCAGCGTTGTTTGGCAGGGTGGGAATCAGCCCCAGCATTTT.

The J gene is TRBJ1-1, the V gene TRBV13; D not certain. CDR1 and CDR2 from the germline V gene are PRHDT and FYEKMQ (reference sequence). The V end lost 3 bases, the J end lost 0 bases, and 11 bases lay between the germline ends. This CDR3 contains 15 residues. The CDR3 nucleotides are TGTGCCAGCAGCTTCTTCGGGGTCTTGAACACTGAAGCTTTCTTT. It encodes CASSFFGVLNTEAFF.

The chain couples TRBV28 to TRBJ1-4; D possibly corresponds to TRBD1 (6 bases). Between the trimmed V and J ends, which lost 4 bases and 7 bases, there was a span of 13 bases. Germline V gene sequence: CDR1 MDHEN, CDR2 SYDVKM. This CDR3 has 14 amino acids. CDR3 DNA sequence: TGTGCCAGCAGTTGGAGGGGGGGAGGTGAAAAACTGTTTTTT. It translates to CASSWRGGGEKLFF. Full variable domain (outside the CDR3, taken from reference TRBV28 and TRBJ1-4): DVKVTQSSRYLVKRTGEKVFLECVQDMDHENMFWYRQDPGLGLRLIYFSYDVKMKEKGDIPEGYSVSREKKERFSLILESASTNQTSMYLCASSWRGGGEKLFFGSGTQLSVL.

The chain recombines TRBV2 with TRBJ2-1; a possible D gene is TRBD2 (5 bases). V was cut by 9 bases and J by 9 bases, with 15 bases left in between. The CDR3 has 12 amino acids. Germline-derived CDR1 and CDR2 are SNHLY and FYNNEI. In DNA, the CDR3 is TGTGCCAGGGAGCGGAGCCTCGGTGAGCAGTTCTTC. Protein sequence: CARERSLGEQFF.

The gene calls are TRBV28 and TRBJ1-2, with TRBD1 identical over 11 bases. Germline CDR1 reads MDHEN; CDR2 reads SYDVKM. The V gene end was trimmed by 3 bases and the J gene end by 4 bases; junction bases not matched to a gene: 4. This CDR3 region has 15 residues. CDR3: CASSLGQGVVYGYTF. CDR3 coding DNA: TGTGCCAGCAGTTTGGGACAGGGGGTGGTCTATGGCTACACCTTC.

This clone has just a few counts. The V gene is TRBV5-1, the J gene TRBJ1-4; 8 nucleotides agree with TRBD1. Germline values: CDR1 SGHRS, CDR2 YFSETQ. Unmatched junction bases numbered 7, after V lost 4 bases and J lost 8 bases. The CDR3 spans 14 residues. CDR3 DNA sequence: TGCGCCAGCAGCCCGGGACAGGCGCCCGAAAAACTGTTTTTT. Its protein product is CASSPGQAPEKLFF.

This clone was counted between two and nine times. This chain joins TRBV5-1 and TRBJ2-7; possibly TRBD2 for D (5 bases). The CDR3 spans 13 residues. The germline gives CDR1 SGHRS, CDR2 YFSETQ. Trimming shortened V by 4 bases and J by 2 bases, and 10 bases separated the two germline ends. CDR3: CASSPEGTYEQYF. The CDR3 DNA reads TGCGCCAGCAGCCCTGAGGGAACCTACGAGCAGTACTTC.

The gene calls are TRBV5-4 and TRBJ2-5; TRBD2 agrees at 9 bases. Trimming at V came to 0 bases and at J to 2 bases, leaving 5 bases not matched to a gene. CDR1 SGHNT and CDR2 YYREEE come from the germline V gene (reference sequence). The CDR3 covers 16 residues. CDR3 protein: CASSLVAGGGQETQYF. CDR3 bases: TGTGCCAGCAGCTTGGTCGCGGGAGGGGGGCAAGAGACCCAGTACTTC.

This chain joins TRBV5-4 and TRBJ2-7; TRBD2 aligns across 8 bases. Germline CDR1 is SGHNT and CDR2 is YYREEE (reference sequence). The CDR3 totals 13 residues. Losses at the gene ends were 0 bases for V and 7 bases for J; bases not matched to a gene: 3. The CDR3 reads CASSLAGGKEQYF. The CDR3 nucleotides are TGTGCCAGCAGCTTGGCGGGAGGGAAGGAGCAGTACTTC.

The chain joins TRBV5-1 to TRBJ1-1; D might be TRBD1 (5 bases). The germline V and J ends were trimmed by 2 bases and 11 bases, with 22 bases remaining between them. This CDR3 is built from 15 residues. The V gene's germline CDR1 is SGHRS and CDR2 YFSETQ. CDR3 nucleotide sequence: TGCGCCAGCAGCTTCCTGGGGGGGGGAGGGGCGACGGCTTTCTTT. Amino acid sequence: CASSFLGGGGATAFF. The variable domain in full, completed from reference TRBV5-1 and TRBJ1-1, reads KAGVTQTPRYLIKTRGQQVTLSCSPISGHRSVSWYQQTPGQGLQFLFEYFSETQRNKGNFPGRFSGRQFSNSRSEMNVSTLELGDSALYLCASSFLGGGGATAFFGQGTRLTVV.

This rearrangement joins TRBV6-5 to TRBJ2-7; TRBD1 agrees at 9 bases. The V gene end was trimmed by 6 bases and the J gene end by 7 bases; junction bases not matched to a gene: 10. The CDR3 runs 14 residues. Germline CDR1 and CDR2: MNHEY and SVGAGI. The CDR3 protein is CASSRVKGQGEQYF. The CDR3 DNA reads TGTGCCAGCAGCCGAGTCAAGGGACAGGGTGAGCAGTACTTC.

This clone was seen a few times. The V and J genes are TRBV6-5 and TRBJ2-2; the D is unclear. The CDR3 totals 12 residues. The germline V gene has CDR1 MNHEY and CDR2 SVGAGI. V dropped 6 bases and J dropped 3 bases, with 5 bases sitting between them. The CDR3 DNA is TGTGCCAGCAGCCGGGACACCGGGGAGCTGTTTTTT. Translated: CASSRDTGELFF.

The chain recombines TRBV5-6 with TRBJ1-1, with D tentatively TRBD1 (5 bases). V lost 2 bases and J 4 bases, leaving 12 bases between the germline ends. The CDR3 extends over 14 amino acids. Germline loops: CDR1 SGHDT, CDR2 YYEEEE. The CDR3 DNA sequence: TGTGCCAGCAGCTTTTCGGAGGGGTTCACTGAAGCTTTCTTT. It specifies CASSFSEGFTEAFF.

V gene TRBV7-9 combines with J gene TRBJ2-2; D is possibly TRBD1 (6 bases). The ends were cut back, 5 bases at V and 7 bases at J, with 14 bases in the middle. The CDR3 spans 14 residues. Germline-derived CDR1 and CDR2 are SEHNR and FQNEAQ (reference sequence). The CDR3 region is CASSPGTQSGELFF. As DNA, the CDR3 is TGTGCCAGCAGCCCCGGGACACAAAGCGGGGAGCTGTTTTTT. The full variable domain, rest sourced from reference TRBV7-9 and TRBJ2-2, is DTGVSQNPRHKITKRGQNVTFRCDPISEHNRLYWYRQTLGQGPEFLTYFQNEAQLEKSRLLSDRFSAERPKGSFSTLEIQRTEQGDSAMYLCASSPGTQSGELFFGEGSRLTVL.

This chain links TRBV19 with TRBJ1-5; 7 nucleotides line up with TRBD1. Germline V lookup: CDR1 LNHDA, CDR2 SQIVND (reference sequence). This CDR3 is 15 amino acids long. Trimming cost V 5 bases and J 7 bases; bases outside gene matches: 11. In DNA form, the CDR3 reads TGTGCCAGTAGTCTACCTGGACAGGCGGACCAGCCCCAGCATTTT. Protein: CASSLPGQADQPQHF.

This clone turned up a few times. The V and J genes are TRBV6-1 and TRBJ1-2; 7 bases are a match to TRBD1. The CDR3 totals 14 residues. V gave up 6 bases and J gave up 2 bases; unmatched junction bases: 6. Germline V gives CDR1 MNHNS, CDR2 SASEGT. The CDR3, as DNA: TGTGCCAGCAGCCTACAGGGGAAAAACTATGGCTACACCTTC. Translating gives CASSLQGKNYGYTF.

This clone was seen only a few times. V is TRBV11-2 and J is TRBJ1-2; unclear D gene. CDR3 length: 17 amino acids. Germline-derived CDR1 and CDR2 are SGHAT and FQNNGV. Trimming left V 0 bases short and J 2 bases short, with 16 bases between. The CDR3 DNA reads TGTGCCAGCAGCTTAGAGGGTCCGGAGGGCGGCAACTATGGCTACACCTTC. Its translation is CASSLEGPEGGNYGYTF.

The V gene is TRBV30, the J gene TRBJ1-1; 11 positions match TRBD1. The CDR3 totals 14 residues. V trimming: 2 bases; J trimming: 5 bases; junction bases outside the gene matches: 4. The germline CDR1 and CDR2 sequences are GTSNPN and SVGIG (reference sequence). CDR3 DNA sequence: TGTGCCTGGAGTATTGGACAGGGGGCGACTGAAGCTTTCTTT. Encoded protein: CAWSIGQGATEAFF.

With regard to this clone: This specimen includes other DNA sequences encoding the same CDR3. The chain is built from TRBV2 and TRBJ1-1; the D gene is possibly TRBD1 (5 bases). The V and J ends lost 2 bases and 1 base respectively, with 17 bases between them. Looked up from germline, CDR1 is SNHLY and CDR2 is FYNNEI. The CDR3 spans 17 residues. The CDR3 DNA reads as TGTGCCAGCAGTGAATTTGGTACAGGAGCAAAGAACACTGAAGCTTTCTTT. Amino acid sequence: CASSEFGTGAKNTEAFF.